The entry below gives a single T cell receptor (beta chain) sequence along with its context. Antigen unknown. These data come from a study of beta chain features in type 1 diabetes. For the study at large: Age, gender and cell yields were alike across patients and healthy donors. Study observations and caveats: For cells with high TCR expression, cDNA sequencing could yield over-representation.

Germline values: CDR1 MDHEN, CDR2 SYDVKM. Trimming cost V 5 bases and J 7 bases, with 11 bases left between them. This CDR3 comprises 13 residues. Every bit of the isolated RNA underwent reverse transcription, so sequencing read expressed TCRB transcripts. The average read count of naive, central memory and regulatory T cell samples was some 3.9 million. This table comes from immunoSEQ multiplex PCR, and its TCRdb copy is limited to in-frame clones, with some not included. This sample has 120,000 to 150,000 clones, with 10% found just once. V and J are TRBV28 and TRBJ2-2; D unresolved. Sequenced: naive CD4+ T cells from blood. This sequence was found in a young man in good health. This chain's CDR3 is CASSPPAGGELFF. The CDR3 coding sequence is TGTGCCAGCAGTCCCCCCGCAGGCGGGGAGCTGTTTTTT.